These T cell receptor beta chains were read from a single sample in a study of blood T cell repertoires in COVID-19. Some clones are missing from TCRdb's copy, which holds only in-frame ones; the method was immunoSEQ multiplex PCR. The sample lists approximately 530,000 clones, roughly 89% seen once, with under 8.5% in the top ten. Material for sequencing was peripheral blood. Every receptor here comes from a woman aged 45-60 years with COVID-19, enrolled during active disease. Each CDR3 is given without its conserved first and last residue.

v_gene,j_gene,CDR3aa
TRBV27,TRBJ2-7,ASSFFGARGEQY
TRBV19,TRBJ1-2,ARRGELPYGYT
TRBV7-2,TRBJ2-1,ASSFYSWGPPEQF
TRBV4-1,TRBJ1-1,ASSQGGRDRGKWNTEAF
TRBV19,TRBJ2-7,ASSTGGWEQY
TRBV9,TRBJ1-3,ASSVGEAGGHVGNTIY
TRBV19,TRBJ2-3,ASSSSGGIFGTDTQY
TRBV29-1,TRBJ2-1,SVDRLTFRDRGDNEQF
TRBV6-8,TRBJ1-4,ASSHPDRDNEKLF
TRBV30,TRBJ1-1,AWSVGQGVLNTEAF
TRBV18,TRBJ1-3,ASSTTAGQNTIY
TRBV14,TRBJ2-3,ASSQESSGYTDTQY
TRBV30,TRBJ1-5,AWGDRLNQPQH
TRBV30,TRBJ2-7,AWTSTGTGGRTYEQY
TRBV6-5,TRBJ2-3,ASFSGGATDTQY
TRBV27,TRBJ1-5,ASSPTGEPQH
TRBV27,TRBJ2-2,ASSLGLSNTGELF
TRBV27,TRBJ1-1,ASSTGTTTEAF
TRBV29-1,TRBJ1-2,SVLQGGSSYGYT
TRBV10-1,TRBJ2-7,ASSDSGLAGAVGEQY
TRBV7-3,TRBJ2-1,ASSGTGGNEQF
TRBV4-1,TRBJ2-7,ASSQRAGTYEQY
TRBV7-3,TRBJ1-1,ASSADSLNTEAF
TRBV14,TRBJ1-1,ASSHGGTEAF
TRBV6-5,TRBJ2-4,ASSDGTGLNIQY
TRBV27,TRBJ1-6,ASSWTGNSPLH
TRBV6-5,TRBJ2-7,ASSYSPLEASDEQY
TRBV25-1,TRBJ1-2,ASSWGGGYT
TRBV12-5,TRBJ2-1,ASADYHRQF
TRBV4-2,TRBJ1-5,ASSQEVGTNQPQH
TRBV7-9,TRBJ2-2,ATFPDTGELF